This TCR beta chain was obtained from a study of CD8 T cells in ankylosing spondylitis. Study findings and constraints: Several of the motif variants were reported before in synovial fluid and blood from reactive arthritis. A motif in TCR beta, a set of under 10 highly homologous variants, appeared characteristic of ankylosing spondylitis blood.

Details on this clonotype: The antigen is unknown.

By quantitative 5'-RACE with molecular barcodes, the TCR beta libraries were made. TCRdb itself ran the 5' RACE reads through MiXCR, one entry per CDR3 protein. The sample includes 350,000 to 450,000 distinct CDR3 sequences, approximately 26% of them seen just once. CDR1 GTSNPN and CDR2 SVGIG come from the germline V gene (reference sequence). The germline V and J ends were trimmed by 0 bases and 8 bases, with 10 bases remaining between them. The CDR3 consists of 13 residues. The chain joins TRBV30 to TRBJ1-4, with D hard to call. Input material: blood, either unsorted or a sorted T cell fraction (not recorded which). The TCR comes from a male donor with ankylosing spondylitis. CDR3 DNA: TGTGCCTGGAGTGTACAGTCTGGCGAAAAACTGTTTTTT. Protein sequence: CAWSVQSGEKLFF.